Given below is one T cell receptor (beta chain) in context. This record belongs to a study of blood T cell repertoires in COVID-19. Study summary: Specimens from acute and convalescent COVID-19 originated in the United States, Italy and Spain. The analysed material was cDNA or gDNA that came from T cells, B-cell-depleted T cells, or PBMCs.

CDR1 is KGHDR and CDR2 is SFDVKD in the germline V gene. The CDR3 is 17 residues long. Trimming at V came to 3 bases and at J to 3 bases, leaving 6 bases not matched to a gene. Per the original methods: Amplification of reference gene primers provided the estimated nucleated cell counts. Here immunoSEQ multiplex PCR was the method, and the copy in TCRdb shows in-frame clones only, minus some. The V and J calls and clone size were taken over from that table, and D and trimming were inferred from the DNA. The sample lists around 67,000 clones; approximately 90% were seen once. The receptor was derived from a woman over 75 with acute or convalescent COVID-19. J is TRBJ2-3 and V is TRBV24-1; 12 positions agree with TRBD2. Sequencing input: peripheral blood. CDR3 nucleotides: TGTGCCACCAGTGATCCCCGACTAGCGGGGGTTACAGATACGCAGTATTTT. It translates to CATSDPRLAGVTDTQYF.